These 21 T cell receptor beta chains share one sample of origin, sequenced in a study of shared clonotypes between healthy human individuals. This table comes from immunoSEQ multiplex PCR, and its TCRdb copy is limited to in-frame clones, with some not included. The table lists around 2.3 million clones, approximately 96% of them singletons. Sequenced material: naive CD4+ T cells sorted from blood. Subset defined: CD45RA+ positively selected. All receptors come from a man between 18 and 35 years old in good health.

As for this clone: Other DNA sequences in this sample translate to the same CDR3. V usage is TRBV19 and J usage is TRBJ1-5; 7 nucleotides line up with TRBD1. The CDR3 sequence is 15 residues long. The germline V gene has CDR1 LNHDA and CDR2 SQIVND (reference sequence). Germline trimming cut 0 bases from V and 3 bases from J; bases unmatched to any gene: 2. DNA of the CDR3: TGTGCCAGTAGTATAGAAGGGGGCAACAATCAGCCCCAGCATTTT. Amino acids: CASSIEGGNNQPQHF. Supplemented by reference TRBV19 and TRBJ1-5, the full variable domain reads DGGITQSPKYLFRKEGQNVTLSCEQNLNHDAMYWYRQDPGQGLRLIYYSQIVNDFQKGDIAEGYSVSREKKESFPLTVTSAQKNPTAFYLCASSIEGGNNQPQHFGDGTRLSIL.

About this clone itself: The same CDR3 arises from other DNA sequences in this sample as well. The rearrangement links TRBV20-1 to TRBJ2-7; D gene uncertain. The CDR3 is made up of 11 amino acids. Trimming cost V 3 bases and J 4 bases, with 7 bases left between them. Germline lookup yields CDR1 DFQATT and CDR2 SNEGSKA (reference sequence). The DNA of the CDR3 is TGCAGTGCTAGTTGGCTATACGAGCAGTACTTC. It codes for CSASWLYEQYF.

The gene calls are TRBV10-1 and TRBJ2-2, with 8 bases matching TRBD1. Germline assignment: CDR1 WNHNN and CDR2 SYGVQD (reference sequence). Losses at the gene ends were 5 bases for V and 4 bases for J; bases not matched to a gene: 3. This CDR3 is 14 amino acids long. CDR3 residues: CASSSDRVTGELFF. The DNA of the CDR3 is TGCGCCAGCAGTTCGGACAGGGTCACCGGGGAGCTGTTTTTT.

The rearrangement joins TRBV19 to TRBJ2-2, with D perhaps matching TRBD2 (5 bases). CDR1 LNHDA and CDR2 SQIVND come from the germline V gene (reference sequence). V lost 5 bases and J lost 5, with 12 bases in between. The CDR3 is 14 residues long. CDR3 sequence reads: CASSPLWETGELFF. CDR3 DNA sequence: TGTGCCAGTAGTCCCCTTTGGGAGACCGGGGAGCTGTTTTTT.

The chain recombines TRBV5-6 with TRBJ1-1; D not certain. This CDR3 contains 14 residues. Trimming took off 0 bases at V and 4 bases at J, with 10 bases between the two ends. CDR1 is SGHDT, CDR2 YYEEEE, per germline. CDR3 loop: CASSLAGNPTEAFF. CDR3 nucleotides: TGTGCCAGCAGCTTGGCCGGGAACCCCACTGAAGCTTTCTTT.

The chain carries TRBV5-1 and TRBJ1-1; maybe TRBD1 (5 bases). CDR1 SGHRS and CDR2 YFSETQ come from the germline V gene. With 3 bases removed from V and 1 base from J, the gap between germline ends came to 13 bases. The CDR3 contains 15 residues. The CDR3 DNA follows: TGCGCCAGCAGCTCGGACACCGGGAGGAACACTGAAGCTTTCTTT. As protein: CASSSDTGRNTEAFF.

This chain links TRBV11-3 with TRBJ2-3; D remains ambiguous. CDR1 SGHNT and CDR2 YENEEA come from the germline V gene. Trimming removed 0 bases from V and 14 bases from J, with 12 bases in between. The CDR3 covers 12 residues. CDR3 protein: CASSLDRLDLYF. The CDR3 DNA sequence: TGTGCCAGCAGCTTAGATCGGCTAGATCTGTATTTT. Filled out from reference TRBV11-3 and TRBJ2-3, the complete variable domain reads EAGVVQSPRYKIIEKKQPVAFWCNPISGHNTLYWYLQNLGQGPELLIRYENEEAVDDSQLPKDRFSAERLKGVDSTLKIQPAELGDSAVYLCASSLDRLDLYFGPGTRLTVL.

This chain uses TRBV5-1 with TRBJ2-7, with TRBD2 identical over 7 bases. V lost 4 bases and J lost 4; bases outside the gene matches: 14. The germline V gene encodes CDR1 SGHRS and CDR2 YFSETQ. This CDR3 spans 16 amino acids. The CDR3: CASSKGTTPKPYEQYF. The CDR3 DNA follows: TGCGCCAGCAGCAAAGGGACTACCCCAAAGCCGTACGAGCAGTACTTC.

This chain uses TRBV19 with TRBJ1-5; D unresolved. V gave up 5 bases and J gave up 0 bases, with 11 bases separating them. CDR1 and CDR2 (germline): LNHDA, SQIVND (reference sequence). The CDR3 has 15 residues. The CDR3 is CASSDMDISNQPQHF. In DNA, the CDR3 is TGTGCCAGTAGTGACATGGATATTAGCAATCAGCCCCAGCATTTT.

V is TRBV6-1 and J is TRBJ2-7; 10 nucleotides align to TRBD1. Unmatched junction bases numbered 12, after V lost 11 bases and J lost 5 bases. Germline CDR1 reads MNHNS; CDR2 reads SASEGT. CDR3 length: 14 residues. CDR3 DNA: TGTGCCGGCAAGATGTCCGGGACAGGGGACGAGCAGTACTTC. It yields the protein CAGKMSGTGDEQYF.

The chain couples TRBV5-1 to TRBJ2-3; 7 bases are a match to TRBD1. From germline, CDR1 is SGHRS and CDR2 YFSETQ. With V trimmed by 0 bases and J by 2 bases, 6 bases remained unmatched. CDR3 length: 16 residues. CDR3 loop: CASSLGQGVITDTQYF. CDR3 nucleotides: TGCGCCAGCAGCTTGGGGCAGGGGGTGATCACAGATACGCAGTATTTT.

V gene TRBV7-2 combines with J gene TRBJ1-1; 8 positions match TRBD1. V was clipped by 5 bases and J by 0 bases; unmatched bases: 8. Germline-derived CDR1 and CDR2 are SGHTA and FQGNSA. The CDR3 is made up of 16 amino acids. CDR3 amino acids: CASSLDWTGMNTEAFF. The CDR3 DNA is TGTGCCAGCAGCCTAGACTGGACAGGGATGAACACTGAAGCTTTCTTT.

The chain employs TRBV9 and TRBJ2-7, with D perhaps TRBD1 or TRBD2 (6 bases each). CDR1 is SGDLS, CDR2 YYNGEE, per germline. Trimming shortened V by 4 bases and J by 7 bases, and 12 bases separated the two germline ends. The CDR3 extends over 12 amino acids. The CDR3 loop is CASSSKGGEQYF. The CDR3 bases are TGTGCCAGCAGCTCAAAAGGGGGGGAGCAGTACTTC.

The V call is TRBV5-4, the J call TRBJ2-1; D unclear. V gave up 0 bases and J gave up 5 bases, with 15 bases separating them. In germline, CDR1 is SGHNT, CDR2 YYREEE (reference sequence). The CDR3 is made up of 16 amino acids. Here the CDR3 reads CASSLGRTVLNNEQFF. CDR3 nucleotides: TGTGCCAGCAGCTTGGGGAGAACAGTGCTGAACAATGAGCAGTTCTTC.

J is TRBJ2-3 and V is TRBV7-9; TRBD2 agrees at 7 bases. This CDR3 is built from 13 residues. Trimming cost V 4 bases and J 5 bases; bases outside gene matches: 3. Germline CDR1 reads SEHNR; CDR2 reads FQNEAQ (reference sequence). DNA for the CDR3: TGTGCCAGCAGCTCTACGGGGGGAGATACGCAGTATTTT. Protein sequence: CASSSTGGDTQYF.

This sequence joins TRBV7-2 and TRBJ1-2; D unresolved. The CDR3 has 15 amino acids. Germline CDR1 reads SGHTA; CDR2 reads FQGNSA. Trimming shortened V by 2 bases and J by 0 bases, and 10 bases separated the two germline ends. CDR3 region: CASSLTYTANYGYTF. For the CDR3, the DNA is TGTGCCAGCAGCTTAACCTACACAGCTAACTATGGCTACACCTTC.

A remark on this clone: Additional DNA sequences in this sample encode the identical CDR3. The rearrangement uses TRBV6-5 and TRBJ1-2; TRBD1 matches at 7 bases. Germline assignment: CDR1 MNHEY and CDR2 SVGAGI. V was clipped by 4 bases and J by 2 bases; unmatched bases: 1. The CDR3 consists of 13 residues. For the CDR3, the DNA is TGTGCCAGCAGTTCGACAGGGAACTATGGCTACACCTTC. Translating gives CASSSTGNYGYTF.

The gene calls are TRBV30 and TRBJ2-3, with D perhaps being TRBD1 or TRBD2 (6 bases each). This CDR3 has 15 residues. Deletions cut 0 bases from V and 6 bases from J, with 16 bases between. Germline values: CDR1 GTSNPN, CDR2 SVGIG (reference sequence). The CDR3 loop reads CAWSVSGGAVDTQYF. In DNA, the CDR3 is TGTGCCTGGAGTGTATCCGGGGGCGCGGTTGATACGCAGTATTTT. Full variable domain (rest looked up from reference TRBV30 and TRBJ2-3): SQTIHQWPATLVQPVGSPLSLECTVEGTSNPNLYWYRQAAGRGLQLLFYSVGIGQISSEVPQNLSASRPQDRQFILSSKKLLLSDSGFYLCAWSVSGGAVDTQYFGPGTRLTVL.

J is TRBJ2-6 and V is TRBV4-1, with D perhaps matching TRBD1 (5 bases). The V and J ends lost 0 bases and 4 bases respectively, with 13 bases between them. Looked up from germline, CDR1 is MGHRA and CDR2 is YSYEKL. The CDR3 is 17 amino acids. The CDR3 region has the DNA TGCGCCAGCAGCCAAGATCTGGGGCAAACCGGGGCCAACGTCCTGACTTTC. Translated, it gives CASSQDLGQTGANVLTF.

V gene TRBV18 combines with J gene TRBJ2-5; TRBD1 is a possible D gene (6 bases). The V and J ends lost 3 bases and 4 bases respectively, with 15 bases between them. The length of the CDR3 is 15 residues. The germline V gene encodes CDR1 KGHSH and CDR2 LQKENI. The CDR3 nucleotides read TGTGCCAGCTCACCCCAGGCAGGGGACCTAGAGACCCAGTACTTC. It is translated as CASSPQAGDLETQYF. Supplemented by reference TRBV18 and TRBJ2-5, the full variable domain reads NAGVMQNPRHLVRRRGQEARLRCSPMKGHSHVYWYRQLPEEGLKFMVYLQKENIIDESGMPKERFSAEFPKEGPSILRIQQVVRGDSAAYFCASSPQAGDLETQYFGPGTRLLVL.

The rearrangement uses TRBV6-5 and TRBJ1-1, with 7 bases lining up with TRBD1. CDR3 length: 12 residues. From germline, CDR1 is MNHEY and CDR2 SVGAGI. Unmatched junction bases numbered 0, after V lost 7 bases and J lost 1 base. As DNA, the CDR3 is TGTGCCAGCAACAGGGGGAACACTGAAGCTTTCTTT. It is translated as CASNRGNTEAFF.